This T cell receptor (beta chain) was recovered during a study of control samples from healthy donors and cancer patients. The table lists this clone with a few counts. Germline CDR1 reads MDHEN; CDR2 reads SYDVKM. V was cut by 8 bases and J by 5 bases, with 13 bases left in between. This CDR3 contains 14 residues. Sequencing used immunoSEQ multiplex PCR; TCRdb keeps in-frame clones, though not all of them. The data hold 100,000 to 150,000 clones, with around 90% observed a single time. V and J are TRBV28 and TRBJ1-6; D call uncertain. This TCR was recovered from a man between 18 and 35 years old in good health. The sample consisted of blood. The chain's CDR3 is CASARRLDNSPLHF. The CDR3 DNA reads TGTGCCAGCGCCCGGAGGCTAGATAATTCACCCCTCCACTTT.